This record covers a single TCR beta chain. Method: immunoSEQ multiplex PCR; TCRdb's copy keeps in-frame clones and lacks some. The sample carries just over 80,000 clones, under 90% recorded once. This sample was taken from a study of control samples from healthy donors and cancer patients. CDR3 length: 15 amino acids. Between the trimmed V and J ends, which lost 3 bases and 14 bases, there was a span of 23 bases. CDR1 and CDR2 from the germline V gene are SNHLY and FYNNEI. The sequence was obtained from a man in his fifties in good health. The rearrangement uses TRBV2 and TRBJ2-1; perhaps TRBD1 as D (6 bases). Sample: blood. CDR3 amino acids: CASSDLDRYNEQEFF. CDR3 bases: TGTGCCAGCAGTGATCTGGACAGATACAATGAGCAGGAGTTCTTC.